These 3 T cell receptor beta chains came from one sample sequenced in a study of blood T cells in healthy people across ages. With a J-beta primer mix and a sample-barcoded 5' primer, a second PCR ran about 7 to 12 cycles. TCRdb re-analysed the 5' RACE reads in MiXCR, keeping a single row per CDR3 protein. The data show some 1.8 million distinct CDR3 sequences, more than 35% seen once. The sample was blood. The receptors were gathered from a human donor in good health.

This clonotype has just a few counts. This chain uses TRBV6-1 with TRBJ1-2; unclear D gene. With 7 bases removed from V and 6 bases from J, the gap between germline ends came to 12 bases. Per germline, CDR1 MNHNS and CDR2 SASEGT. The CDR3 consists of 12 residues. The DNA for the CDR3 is TGTGCCAGCATTGTAGGCGGGAATGGCTACACCTTC. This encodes CASIVGGNGYTF.

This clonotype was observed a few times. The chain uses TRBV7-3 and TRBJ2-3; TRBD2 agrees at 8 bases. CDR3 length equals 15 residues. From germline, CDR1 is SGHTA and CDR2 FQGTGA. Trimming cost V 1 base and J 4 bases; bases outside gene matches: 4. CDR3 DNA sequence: TGTGCCAGCAGCTTAAGGGGACTAGTAGCAGATACGCAGTATTTT. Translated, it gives CASSLRGLVADTQYF.

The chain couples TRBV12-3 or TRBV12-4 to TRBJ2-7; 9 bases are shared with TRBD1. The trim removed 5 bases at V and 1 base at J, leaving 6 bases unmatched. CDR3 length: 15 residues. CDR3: CASSATGTGSYEQYF. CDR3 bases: TGTGCCAGCAGTGCTACCGGGACAGGGTCCTACGAGCAGTACTTC.